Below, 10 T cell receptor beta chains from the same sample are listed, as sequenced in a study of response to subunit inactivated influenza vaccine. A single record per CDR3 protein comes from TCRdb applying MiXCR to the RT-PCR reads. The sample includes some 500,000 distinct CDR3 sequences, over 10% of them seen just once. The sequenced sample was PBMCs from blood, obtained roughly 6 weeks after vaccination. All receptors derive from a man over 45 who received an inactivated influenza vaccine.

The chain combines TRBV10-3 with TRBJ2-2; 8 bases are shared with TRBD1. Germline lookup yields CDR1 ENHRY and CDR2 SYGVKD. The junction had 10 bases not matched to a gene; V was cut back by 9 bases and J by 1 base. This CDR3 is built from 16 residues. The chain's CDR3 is CAIAPPGTGNTGELFF. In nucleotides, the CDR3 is TGTGCCATTGCTCCACCCGGGACAGGGAACACCGGGGAGCTGTTTTTT.

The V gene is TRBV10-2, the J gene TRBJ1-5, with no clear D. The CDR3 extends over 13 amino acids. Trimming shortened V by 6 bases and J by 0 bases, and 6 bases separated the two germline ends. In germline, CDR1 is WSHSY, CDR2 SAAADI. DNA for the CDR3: TGCGCCAGCAGGCAATATAGCAATCAGCCCCAGCATTTT. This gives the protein CASRQYSNQPQHF.

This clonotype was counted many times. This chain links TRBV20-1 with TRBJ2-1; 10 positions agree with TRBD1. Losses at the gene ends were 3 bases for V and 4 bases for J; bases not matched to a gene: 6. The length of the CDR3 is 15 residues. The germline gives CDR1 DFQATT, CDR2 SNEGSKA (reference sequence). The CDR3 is CSARHRDRGYNEQFF. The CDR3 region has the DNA TGCAGTGCTAGGCACCGGGACAGGGGATACAATGAGCAGTTCTTC.

The CDR3 DNA follows: TGCAGTGCTAGAGCGGCTAGCGGGATCCCCGGGGATACGCAGTATTTT. Translating it yields CSARAASGIPGDTQYF. The chain links TRBV20-1 to TRBJ2-3, with 9 positions matching TRBD2. Per germline, CDR1 DFQATT and CDR2 SNEGSKA (reference sequence). With 1 base clipped from V and 6 bases from J, the junction kept 11 bases outside the gene matches. The CDR3 length is 16 residues.

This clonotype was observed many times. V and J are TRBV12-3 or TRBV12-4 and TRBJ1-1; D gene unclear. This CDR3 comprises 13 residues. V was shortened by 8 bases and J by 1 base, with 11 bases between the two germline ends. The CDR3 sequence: CASGVWRNTEAFF. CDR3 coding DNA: TGTGCCAGCGGGGTATGGCGGAACACTGAAGCTTTCTTT.

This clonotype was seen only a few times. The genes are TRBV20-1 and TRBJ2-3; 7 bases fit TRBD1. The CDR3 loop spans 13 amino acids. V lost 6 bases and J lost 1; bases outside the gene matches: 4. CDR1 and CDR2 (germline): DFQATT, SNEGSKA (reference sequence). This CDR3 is CSARQGRTDTQYF. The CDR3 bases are TGCAGTGCGAGACAGGGTCGCACAGATACGCAGTATTTT.

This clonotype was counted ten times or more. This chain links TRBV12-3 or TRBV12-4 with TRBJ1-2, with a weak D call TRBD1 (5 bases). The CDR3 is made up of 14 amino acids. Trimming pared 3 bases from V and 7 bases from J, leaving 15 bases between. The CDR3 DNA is TGTGCCAGCAGTTTGGGGACGTTCCGGGGTGGCTACACCTTC. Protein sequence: CASSLGTFRGGYTF.

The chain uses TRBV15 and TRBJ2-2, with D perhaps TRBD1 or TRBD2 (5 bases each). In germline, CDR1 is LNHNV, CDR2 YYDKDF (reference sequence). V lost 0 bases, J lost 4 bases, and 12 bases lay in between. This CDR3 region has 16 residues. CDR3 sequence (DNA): TGTGCCACCAGCAGAGATTCGCCAGGGAGCACCGGGGAGCTGTTTTTT. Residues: CATSRDSPGSTGELFF.

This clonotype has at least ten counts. CDR3 amino acids: CASSEGTKQFF. CDR3 in DNA: TGTGCCAGCAGCGAAGGGACCAAGCAGTTCTTC. The chain carries TRBV7-9 and TRBJ2-1, with D possibly called TRBD1 or TRBD2 (5 bases each). V was shortened by 5 bases and J by 11 bases, with 10 bases between the two germline ends. Germline CDR1 and CDR2: SEHNR and FQNEAQ (reference sequence). The CDR3 is 11 residues long.

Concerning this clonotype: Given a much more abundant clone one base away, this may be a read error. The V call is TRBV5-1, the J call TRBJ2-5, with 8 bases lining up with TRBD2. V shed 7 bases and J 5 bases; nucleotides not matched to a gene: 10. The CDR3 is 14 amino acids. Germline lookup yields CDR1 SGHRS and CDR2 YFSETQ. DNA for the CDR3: TGCGCCAGCGGCAGGACTAGCCCTGGGGAGACCCAGTACTTC. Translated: CASGRTSPGETQYF.